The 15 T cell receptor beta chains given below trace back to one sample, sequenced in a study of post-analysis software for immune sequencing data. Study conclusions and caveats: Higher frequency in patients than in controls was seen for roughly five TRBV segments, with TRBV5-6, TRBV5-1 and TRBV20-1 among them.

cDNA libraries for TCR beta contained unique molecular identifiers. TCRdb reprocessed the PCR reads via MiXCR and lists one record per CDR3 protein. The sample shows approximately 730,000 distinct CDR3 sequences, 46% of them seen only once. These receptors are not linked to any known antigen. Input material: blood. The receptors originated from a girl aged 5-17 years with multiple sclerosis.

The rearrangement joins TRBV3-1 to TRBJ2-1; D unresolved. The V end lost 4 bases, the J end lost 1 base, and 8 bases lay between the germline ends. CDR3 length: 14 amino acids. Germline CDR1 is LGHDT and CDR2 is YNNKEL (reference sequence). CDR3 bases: TGTGCCAGCAGCCCGGGTTTTTCCTACAATGAGCAGTTCTTC. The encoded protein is CASSPGFSYNEQFF.

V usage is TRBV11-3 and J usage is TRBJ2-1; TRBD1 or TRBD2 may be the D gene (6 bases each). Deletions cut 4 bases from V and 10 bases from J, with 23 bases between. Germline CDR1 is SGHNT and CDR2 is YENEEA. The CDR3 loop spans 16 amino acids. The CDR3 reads CASSSAEGGNFGEQFF. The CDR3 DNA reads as TGTGCCAGCAGCTCCGCGGAGGGGGGCAATTTCGGCGAGCAGTTCTTC.

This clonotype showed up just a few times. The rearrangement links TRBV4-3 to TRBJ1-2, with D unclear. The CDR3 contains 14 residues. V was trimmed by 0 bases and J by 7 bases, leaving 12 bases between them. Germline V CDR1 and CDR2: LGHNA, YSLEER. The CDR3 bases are TGCGCCAGCAGCCAAGATAGGACGGCGTCTGGCTACACCTTC. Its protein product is CASSQDRTASGYTF.

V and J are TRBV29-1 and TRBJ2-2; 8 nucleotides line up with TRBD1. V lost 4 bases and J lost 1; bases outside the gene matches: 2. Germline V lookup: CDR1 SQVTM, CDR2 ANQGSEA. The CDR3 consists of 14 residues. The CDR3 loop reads CSVGTGGNTGELFF. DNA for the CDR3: TGCAGCGTTGGAACAGGGGGGAACACCGGGGAGCTGTTTTTT.

CDR3 bases: TGTGCCAGCAGTTACTCGGGGCGGGAGGCCCACACAGATACGCAGTATTTT. Amino acids: CASSYSGREAHTDTQYF. This sequence joins TRBV6-5 and TRBJ2-3, with 8 bases aligning to TRBD2. CDR1 MNHEY and CDR2 SVGAGI come from the germline V gene. This CDR3 region has 17 residues. Losses at the gene ends were 0 bases for V and 2 bases for J; bases not matched to a gene: 7.

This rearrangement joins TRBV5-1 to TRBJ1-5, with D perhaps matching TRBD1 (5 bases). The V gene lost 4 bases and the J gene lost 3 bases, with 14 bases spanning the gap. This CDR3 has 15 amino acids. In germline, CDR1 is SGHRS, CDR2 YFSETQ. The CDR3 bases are TGCGCCAGCAGCCTATTCGTGGACAACAATCAGCCCCAGCATTTT. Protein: CASSLFVDNNQPQHF.

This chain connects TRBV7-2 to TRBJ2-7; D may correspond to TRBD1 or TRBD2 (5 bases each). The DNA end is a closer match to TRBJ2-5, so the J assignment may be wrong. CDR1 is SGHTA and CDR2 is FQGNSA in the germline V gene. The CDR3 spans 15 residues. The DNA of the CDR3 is TGTGCCAGCAGCTTAGGTCCTGGGGGTGAAGAGACCCAGTACTTC. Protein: CASSLGPGGEETQYF.

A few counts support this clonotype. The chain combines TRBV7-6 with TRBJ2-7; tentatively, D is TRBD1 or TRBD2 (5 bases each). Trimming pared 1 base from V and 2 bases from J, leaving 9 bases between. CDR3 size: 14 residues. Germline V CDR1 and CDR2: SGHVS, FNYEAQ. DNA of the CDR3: TGTGCCAGCAGCTTAGATGGGGGTACCTACGAGCAGTACTTC. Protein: CASSLDGGTYEQYF.

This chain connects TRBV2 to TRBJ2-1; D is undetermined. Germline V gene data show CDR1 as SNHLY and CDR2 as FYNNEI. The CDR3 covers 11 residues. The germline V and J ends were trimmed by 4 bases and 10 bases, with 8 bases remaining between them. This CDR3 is CASSGGREQFF. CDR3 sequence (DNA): TGTGCCAGCAGTGGCGGTCGAGAGCAGTTCTTC. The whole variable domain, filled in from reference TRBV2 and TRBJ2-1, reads EPEVTQTPSHQVTQMGQEVILRCVPISNHLYFYWYRQILGQKVEFLVSFYNNEISEKSEIFDDQFSVERPDGSNFTLKIRSTKLEDSAMYFCASSGGREQFFGPGTRLTVL.

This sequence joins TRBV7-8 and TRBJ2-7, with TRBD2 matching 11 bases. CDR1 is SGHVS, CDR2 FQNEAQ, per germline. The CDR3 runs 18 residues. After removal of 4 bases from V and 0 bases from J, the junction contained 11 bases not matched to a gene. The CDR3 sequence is CASSYARRLAGHSYEQYF. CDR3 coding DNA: TGTGCCAGCAGCTACGCCAGACGACTAGCGGGACACTCCTACGAGCAGTACTTC.

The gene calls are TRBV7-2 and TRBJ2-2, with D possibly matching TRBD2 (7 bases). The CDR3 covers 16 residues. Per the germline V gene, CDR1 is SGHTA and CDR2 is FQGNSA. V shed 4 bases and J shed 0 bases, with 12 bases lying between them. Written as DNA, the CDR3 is TGTGCCAGCAGCTGGGGGGGCAGGCCGAACACCGGGGAGCTGTTTTTT. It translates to CASSWGGRPNTGELFF.

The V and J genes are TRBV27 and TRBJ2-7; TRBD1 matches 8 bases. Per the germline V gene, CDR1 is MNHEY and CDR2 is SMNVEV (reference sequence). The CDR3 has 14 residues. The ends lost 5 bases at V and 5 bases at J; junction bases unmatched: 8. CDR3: CASSHRGKLDEQYF. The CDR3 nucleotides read TGTGCCAGCAGTCACAGGGGGAAGCTCGACGAGCAGTACTTC.

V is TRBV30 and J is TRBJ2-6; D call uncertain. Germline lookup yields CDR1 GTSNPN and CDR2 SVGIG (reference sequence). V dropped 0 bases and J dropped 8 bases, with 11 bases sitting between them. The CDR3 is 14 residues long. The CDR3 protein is CAWSVLTGPNVLTF. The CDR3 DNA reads TGTGCCTGGAGTGTACTGACTGGACCCAACGTCCTGACTTTC.

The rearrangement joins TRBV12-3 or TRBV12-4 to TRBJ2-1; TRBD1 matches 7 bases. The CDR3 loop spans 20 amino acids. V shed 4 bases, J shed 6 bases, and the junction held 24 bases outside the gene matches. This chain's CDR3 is CASSSQGQSNFLYPSNEQFF. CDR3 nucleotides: TGTGCCAGCAGTTCCCAGGGACAGTCAAATTTCCTTTATCCTTCCAATGAGCAGTTCTTC.

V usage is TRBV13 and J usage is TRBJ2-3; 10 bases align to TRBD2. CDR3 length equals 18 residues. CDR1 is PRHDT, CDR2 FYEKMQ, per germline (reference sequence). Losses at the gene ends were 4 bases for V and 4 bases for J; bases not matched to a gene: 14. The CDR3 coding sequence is TGTGCCAGCAGCTATCAACTTCCGGTAGCGGGAGGTGCAGATACGCAGTATTTT. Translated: CASSYQLPVAGGADTQYF.